This T cell receptor (beta chain) was obtained from a study of shared clonotypes between healthy human individuals. Study-level findings and limits: Though the depth was large, rarefaction showed that sorted-subset sequencing was incomplete. Unshared clonotypes carried lower generation probabilities than those common to all four donors. Relative to memory subsets, naive subsets generally showed larger estimated richness. Among four donors, roughly 5.5% of naive CD4 clonotypes were found in common.

In the naive CD8 group, cells lacked CD45RO and were positively selected for CCR7, so terminally differentiated effector memory CD45RA+ cells were left out. Details on this clone: Its antigen is undetermined.

The data were produced by immunoSEQ multiplex PCR, yet TCRdb's version contains in-frame clones alone and is incomplete. The sample has 550,000 to 650,000 clones, roughly 96% seen once. From germline, CDR1 is SGDLS and CDR2 YYNGEE. Deletions cut 0 bases from V and 5 bases from J, with 13 bases between. The CDR3 contains 15 residues. The chain links TRBV9 to TRBJ2-3; D is possibly TRBD1 or TRBD2 (5 bases each). This TCR was recovered from a woman in her 30s in good health. Specimen: naive CD8+ T cells sorted from blood. The CDR3 bases are TGTGCCAGCAGCGTAGAGGGGACCTTATTAGATACGCAGTATTTT. Its translation: CASSVEGTLLDTQYF. The full variable domain, in which reference TRBV9 and TRBJ2-3 provide the parts outside the CDR3, is DSGVTQTPKHLITATGQRVTLRCSPRSGDLSVYWYQQSLDQGLQFLIQYYNGEERAKGNILERFSAQQFPDLHSELNLSSLELGDSALYFCASSVEGTLLDTQYFGPGTRLTVL.